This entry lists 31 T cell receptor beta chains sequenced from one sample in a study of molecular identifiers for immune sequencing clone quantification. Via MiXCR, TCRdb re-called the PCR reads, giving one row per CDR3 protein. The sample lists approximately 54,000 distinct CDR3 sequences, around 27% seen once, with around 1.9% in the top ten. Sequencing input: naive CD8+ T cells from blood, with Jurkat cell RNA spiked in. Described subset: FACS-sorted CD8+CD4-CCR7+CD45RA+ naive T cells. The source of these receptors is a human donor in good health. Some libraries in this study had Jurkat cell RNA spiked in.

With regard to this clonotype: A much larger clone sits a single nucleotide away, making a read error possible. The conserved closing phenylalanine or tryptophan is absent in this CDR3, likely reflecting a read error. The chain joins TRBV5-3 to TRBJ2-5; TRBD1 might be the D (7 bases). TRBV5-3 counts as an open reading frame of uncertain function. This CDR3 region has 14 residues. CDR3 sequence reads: CASSLEGAGETQYL. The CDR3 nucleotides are TGTGCCAGCAGCTTGGAGGGGGCGGGAGAGACCCAGTACCTC.

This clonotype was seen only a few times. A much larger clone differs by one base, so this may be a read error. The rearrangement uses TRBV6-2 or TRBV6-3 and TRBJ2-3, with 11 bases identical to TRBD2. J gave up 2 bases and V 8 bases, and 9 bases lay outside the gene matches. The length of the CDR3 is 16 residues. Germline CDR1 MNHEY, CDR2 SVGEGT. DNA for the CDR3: TGTGCCAGCCGCCCCGGGACTAGCGGCTTCACAGATACGCAGTATTTT. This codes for CASRPGTSGFTDTQYF.

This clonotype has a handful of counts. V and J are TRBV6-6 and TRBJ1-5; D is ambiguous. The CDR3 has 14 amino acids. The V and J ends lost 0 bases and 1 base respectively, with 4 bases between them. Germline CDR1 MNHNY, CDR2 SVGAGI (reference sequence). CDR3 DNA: TGTGCCAGCAGTTACTCGGGCAGCAATCAGCCCCAGCATTTT. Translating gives CASSYSGSNQPQHF.

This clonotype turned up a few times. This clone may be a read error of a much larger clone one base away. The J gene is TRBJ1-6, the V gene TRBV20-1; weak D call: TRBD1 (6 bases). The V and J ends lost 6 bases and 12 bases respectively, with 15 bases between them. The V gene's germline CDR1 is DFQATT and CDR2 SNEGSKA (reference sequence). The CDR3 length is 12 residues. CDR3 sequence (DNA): TGCAGTGCCCAACAGGGTGGGAGACCCCTCCACTTT. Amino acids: CSAQQGGRPLHF.

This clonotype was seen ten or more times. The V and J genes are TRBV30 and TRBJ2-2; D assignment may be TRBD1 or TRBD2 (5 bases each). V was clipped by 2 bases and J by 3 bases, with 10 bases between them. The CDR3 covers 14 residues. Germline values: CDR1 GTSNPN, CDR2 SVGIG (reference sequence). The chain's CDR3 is CAWSSGTHTGELFF. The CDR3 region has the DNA TGTGCCTGGAGTTCTGGGACCCACACCGGGGAGCTGTTTTTT.

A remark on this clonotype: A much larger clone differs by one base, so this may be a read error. Here the CDR3 reads CASRADAGLYTGELFF. The CDR3 DNA is TGTGCCAGTAGAGCAGATGCGGGACTGTACACCGGGGAGCTGTTTTTT. The rearrangement joins TRBV19 to TRBJ2-2; D is possibly TRBD2 (6 bases). With 6 bases removed from V and 3 bases from J, the gap between germline ends came to 17 bases. The CDR3 sequence is 16 residues long. CDR1 and CDR2 from the germline V gene are LNHDA and SQIVND (reference sequence).

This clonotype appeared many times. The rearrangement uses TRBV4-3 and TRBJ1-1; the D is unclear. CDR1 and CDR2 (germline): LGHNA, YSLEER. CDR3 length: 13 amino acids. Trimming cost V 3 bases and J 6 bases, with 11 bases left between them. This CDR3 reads CASSHGDGPEAFF. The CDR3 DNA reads TGCGCCAGCAGCCACGGAGATGGACCTGAAGCTTTCTTT.

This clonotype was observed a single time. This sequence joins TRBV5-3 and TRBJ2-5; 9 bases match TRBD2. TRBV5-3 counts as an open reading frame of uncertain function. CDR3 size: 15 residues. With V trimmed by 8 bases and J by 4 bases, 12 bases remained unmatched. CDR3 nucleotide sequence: TGTGCCAGCAGCCTAGGGACTAGCCCGGTAGAGACCCAGTACTTC. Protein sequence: CASSLGTSPVETQYF.

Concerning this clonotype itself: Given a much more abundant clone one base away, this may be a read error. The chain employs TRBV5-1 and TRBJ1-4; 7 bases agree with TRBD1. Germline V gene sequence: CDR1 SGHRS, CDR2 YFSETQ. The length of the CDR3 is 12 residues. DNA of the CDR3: TGCGCCAGCAAGGGGGCTAATGAAAAACTGTCTTTT. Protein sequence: CASKGANEKLSF.

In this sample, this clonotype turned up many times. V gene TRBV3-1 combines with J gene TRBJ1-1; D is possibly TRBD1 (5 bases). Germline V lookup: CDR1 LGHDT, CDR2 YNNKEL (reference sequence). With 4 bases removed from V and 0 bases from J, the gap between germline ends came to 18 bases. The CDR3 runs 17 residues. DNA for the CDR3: TGTGCCAGCAGCCCGGGACGCCGAATACCCATGAACACTGAAGCTTTCTTT. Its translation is CASSPGRRIPMNTEAFF. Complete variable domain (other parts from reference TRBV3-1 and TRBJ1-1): DTAVSQTPKYLVTQMGNDKSIKCEQNLGHDTMYWYKQDSKKFLKIMFSYNNKELIINETVPNRFSPKSPDKAHLNLHINSLELGDSAVYFCASSPGRRIPMNTEAFFGQGTRLTVV.

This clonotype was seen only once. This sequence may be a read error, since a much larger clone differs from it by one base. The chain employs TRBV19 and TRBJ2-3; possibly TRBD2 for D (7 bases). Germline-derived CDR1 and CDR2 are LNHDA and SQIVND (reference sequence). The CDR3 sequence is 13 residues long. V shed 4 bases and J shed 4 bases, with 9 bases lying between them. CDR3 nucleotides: TGTGCCAGTAGTACGGGGGGCGCAGATACGCAGTATTTT. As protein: CASSTGGADTQYF.

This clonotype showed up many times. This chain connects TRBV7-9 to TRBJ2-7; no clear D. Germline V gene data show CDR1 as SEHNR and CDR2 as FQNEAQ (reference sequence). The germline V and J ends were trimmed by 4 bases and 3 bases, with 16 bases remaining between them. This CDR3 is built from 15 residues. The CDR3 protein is CASSSSRNLDYEQYF. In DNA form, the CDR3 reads TGTGCCAGCAGCTCCAGCCGGAACCTAGACTACGAGCAGTACTTC.

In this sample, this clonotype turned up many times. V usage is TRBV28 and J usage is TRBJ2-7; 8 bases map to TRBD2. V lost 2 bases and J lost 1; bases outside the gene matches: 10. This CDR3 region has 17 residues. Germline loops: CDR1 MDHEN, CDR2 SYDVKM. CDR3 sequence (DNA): TGTGCCAGCAGTTTAATCCCTCGCGGGAGGTATTCCTACGAGCAGTACTTC. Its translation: CASSLIPRGRYSYEQYF.

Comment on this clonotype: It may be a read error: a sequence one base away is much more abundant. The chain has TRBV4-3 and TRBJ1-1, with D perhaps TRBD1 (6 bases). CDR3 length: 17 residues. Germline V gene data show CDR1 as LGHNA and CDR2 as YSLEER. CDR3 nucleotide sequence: TGCGCCAGCAGCCAAGAATGGGGGGCCCGAGTCCGCACTGGAGCTTTCTTT. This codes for CASSQEWGARVRTGAFF.

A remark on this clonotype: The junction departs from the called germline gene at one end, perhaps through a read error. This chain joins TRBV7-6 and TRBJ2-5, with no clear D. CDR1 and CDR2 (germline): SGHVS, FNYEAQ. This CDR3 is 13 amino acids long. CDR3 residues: CASGLAFLETQYF. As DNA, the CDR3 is TGTGCCAGCGGCTTGGCGTTCCTGGAGACCCAGTACTTC.

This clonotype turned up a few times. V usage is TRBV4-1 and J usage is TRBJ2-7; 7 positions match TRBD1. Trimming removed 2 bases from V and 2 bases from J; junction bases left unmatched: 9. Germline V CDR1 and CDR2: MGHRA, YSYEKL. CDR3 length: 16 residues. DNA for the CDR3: TGCGCCAGCAGCCAACGAGGGACAGAGTCTACCTACGAGCAGTACTTC. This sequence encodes CASSQRGTESTYEQYF.

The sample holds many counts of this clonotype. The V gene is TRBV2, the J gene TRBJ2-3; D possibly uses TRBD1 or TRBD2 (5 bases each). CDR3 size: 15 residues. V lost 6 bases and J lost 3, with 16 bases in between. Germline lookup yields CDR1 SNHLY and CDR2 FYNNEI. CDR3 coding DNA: TGTGCCAGCAGCTCCGGGACCAAATCTACAGATACGCAGTATTTT. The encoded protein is CASSSGTKSTDTQYF.

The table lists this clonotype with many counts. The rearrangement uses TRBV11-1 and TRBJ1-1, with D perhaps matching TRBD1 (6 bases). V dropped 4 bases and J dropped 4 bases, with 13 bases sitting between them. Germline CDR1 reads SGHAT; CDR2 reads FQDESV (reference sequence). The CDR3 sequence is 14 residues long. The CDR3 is CASSSPGGGTEAFF. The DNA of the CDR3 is TGTGCCAGCAGCTCACCGGGGGGCGGCACTGAAGCTTTCTTT.

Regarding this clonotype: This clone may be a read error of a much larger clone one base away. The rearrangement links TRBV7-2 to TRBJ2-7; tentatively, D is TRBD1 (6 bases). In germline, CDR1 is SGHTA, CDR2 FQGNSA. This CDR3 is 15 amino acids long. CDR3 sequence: CASSKGVTRRGEQCF. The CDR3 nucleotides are TGTGCCAGCAGCAAGGGGGTGACCCGACGGGGCGAGCAGTGCTTC.

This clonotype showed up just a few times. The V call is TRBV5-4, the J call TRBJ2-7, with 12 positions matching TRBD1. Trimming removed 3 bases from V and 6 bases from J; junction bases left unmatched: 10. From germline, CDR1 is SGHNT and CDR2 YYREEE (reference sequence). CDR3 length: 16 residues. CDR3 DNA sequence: TGTGCCAGCAGCTCCGGGGACAGGGGGCGCTTGGGCGAGCAGTACTTC. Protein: CASSSGDRGRLGEQYF. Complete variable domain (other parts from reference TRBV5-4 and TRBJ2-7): ETGVTQSPTHLIKTRGQQVTLRCSSQSGHNTVSWYQQALGQGPQFIFQYYREEENGRGNFPPRFSGLQFPNYSSELNVNALELDDSALYLCASSSGDRGRLGEQYFGPGTRLTVT.

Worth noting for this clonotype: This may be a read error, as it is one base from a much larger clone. The CDR3 region has the DNA TGTGCCAGCAGTTACTCCGGGGAGATTCCGCCCCAGCATTTT. It specifies CASSYSGEIPPQHF. The chain carries TRBV6-2 or TRBV6-3 and TRBJ1-5; unclear D gene. Per germline, CDR1 MNHEY and CDR2 SVGEGT. The CDR3 is 14 residues long. Trimming stripped 0 bases from V and 9 bases from J, with 12 bases between.

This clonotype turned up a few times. The CDR3 here is CSARPQGAVTEAFF. DNA for the CDR3: TGCAGTGCTAGACCACAGGGGGCGGTCACTGAAGCTTTCTTT. The rearrangement joins TRBV20-1 to TRBJ1-1, with 9 bases that match TRBD1. Trimming took 2 bases from V and 4 from J; bases not matched to a gene: 5. The CDR3 totals 14 residues. Germline values: CDR1 DFQATT, CDR2 SNEGSKA (reference sequence).

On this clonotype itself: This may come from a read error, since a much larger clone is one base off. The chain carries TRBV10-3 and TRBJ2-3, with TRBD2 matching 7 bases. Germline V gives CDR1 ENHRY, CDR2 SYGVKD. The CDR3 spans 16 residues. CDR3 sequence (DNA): TGTGCCACCAGTGAGTCGGGGGGAGTCGGGGCAGATACGCAGTATTTT. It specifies CATSESGGVGADTQYF.

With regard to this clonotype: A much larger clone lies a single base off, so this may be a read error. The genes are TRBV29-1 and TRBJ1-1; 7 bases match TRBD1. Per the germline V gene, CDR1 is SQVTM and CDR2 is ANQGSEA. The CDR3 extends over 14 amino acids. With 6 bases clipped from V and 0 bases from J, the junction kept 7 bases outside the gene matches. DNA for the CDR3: TGCAGCGTCGCCGGGACAGAGATGAACACTGAAGCTTTCTTT. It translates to CSVAGTEMNTEAFF.

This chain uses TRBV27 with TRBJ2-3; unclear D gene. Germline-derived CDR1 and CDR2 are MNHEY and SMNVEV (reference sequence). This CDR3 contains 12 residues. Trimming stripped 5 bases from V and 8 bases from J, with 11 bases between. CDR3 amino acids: CASSTLGFTQYF. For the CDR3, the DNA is TGTGCCAGCAGTACGTTAGGGTTTACGCAGTATTTT.

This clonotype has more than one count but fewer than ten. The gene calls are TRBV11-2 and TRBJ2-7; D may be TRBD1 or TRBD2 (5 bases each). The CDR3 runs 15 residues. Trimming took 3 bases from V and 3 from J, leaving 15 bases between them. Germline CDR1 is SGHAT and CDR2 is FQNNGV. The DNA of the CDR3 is TGTGCCAGCAGCTTGGAGGCCCGGGGCCGCTACGAGCAGTACTTC. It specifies CASSLEARGRYEQYF.

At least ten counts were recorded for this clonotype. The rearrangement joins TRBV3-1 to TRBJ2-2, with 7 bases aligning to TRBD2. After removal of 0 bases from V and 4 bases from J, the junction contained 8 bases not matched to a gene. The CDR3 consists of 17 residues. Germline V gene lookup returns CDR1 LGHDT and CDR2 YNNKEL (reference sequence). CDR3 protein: CASSQDWRDYTTGELFF. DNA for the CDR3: TGTGCCAGCAGCCAAGACTGGCGGGACTATACCACCGGGGAGCTGTTTTTT.

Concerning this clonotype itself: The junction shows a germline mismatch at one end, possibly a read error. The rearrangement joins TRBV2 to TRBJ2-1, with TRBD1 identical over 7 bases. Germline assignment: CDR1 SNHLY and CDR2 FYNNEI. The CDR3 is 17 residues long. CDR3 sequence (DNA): TGTGCCAGCAGTGAAGCGCTTGAGGGGGCTTCTGGCAATGAGCAGTTGTTC. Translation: CASSEALEGASGNEQLF.

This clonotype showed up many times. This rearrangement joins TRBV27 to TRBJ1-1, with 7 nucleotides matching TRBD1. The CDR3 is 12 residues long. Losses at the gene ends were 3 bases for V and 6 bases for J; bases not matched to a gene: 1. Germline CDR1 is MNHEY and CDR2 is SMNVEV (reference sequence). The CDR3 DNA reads TGTGCCAGCAGTTTTACAGGGGCTGAAGCTTTCTTT. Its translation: CASSFTGAEAFF.

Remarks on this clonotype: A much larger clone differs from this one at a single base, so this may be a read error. CDR3 bases: TGTGCCAGCAGCCCCAGGTGGCTGGGGACAGATACGCAGTATTTT. This gives the protein CASSPRWLGTDTQYF. The chain links TRBV5-5 to TRBJ2-3, with D unclear. CDR1 and CDR2 (germline): SGHKS, YYEKEE (reference sequence). This CDR3 is 15 amino acids long. The germline V and J ends were trimmed by 4 bases and 3 bases, with 15 bases remaining between them.

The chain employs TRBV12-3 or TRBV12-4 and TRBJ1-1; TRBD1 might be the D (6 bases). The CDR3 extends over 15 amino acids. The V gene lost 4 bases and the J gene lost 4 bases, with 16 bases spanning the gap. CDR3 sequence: CASSSPGARVTEAFF. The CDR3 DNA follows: TGTGCCAGCAGTTCCCCGGGGGCCAGGGTCACTGAAGCTTTCTTT.